The clone carrying this T cell receptor (beta chain) has just one count. The method was immunoSEQ multiplex PCR; TCRdb's version includes in-frame clones alone and lacks a portion of them. Among tens of thousands of clones listed, 75% to 90% were seen once. Noted time point: pretreatment peripheral blood. This record comes from a study of PD-L1 blockade in urothelial cancer. The CDR3 has 13 residues. Trimming removed 5 bases from V and 1 base from J, with 9 bases in between. Germline V gene data show CDR1 as SEHNR and CDR2 as FQNEAQ (reference sequence). The chain links TRBV7-9 to TRBJ2-7; D possibly corresponds to TRBD1 (6 bases). The receptor was isolated from a man between 65 and 80 years old with urothelial cancer. This sample comprised PBMCs, obtained around atezolizumab (anti-PD-L1) treatment. CDR3 residues: CASSRDKSYEQYF. CDR3 DNA sequence: TGTGCCAGCAGCCGGGACAAGTCCTACGAGCAGTACTTC. Based on the CDR3 plus reference TRBV7-9 and TRBJ2-7, the full variable domain is DTGVSQNPRHKITKRGQNVTFRCDPISEHNRLYWYRQTLGQGPEFLTYFQNEAQLEKSRLLSDRFSAERPKGSFSTLEIQRTEQGDSAMYLCASSRDKSYEQYFGPGTRLTVT.